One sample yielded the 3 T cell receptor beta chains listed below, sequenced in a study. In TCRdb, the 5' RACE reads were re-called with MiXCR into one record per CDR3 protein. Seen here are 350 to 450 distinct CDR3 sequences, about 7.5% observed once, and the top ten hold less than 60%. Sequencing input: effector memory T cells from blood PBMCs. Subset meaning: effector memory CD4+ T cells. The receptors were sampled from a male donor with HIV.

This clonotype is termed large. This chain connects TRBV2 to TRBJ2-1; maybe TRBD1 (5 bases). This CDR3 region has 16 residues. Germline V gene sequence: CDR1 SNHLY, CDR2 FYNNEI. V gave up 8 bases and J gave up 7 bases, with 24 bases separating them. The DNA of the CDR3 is TGTGCCAGCGTCAGTGACAGCTCAACACGGAGAAATGAGCAGTTCTTC. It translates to CASVSDSSTRRNEQFF.

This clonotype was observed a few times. CDR3: CASSYLPGQGAGTEAFF. As DNA, the CDR3 is TGTGCCAGCAGTTACCTGCCGGGACAGGGGGCCGGCACTGAAGCTTTCTTT. The V gene is TRBV6-5, the J gene TRBJ1-1, with 12 bases fitting TRBD1. The germline V gene encodes CDR1 MNHEY and CDR2 SVGAGI. V shed 2 bases and J 4 bases; nucleotides not matched to a gene: 8. This CDR3 is built from 17 residues.

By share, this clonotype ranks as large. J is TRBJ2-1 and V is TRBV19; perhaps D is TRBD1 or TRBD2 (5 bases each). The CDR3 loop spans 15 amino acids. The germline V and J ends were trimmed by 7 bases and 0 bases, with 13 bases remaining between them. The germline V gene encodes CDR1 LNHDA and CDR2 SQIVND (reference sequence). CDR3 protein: CASKPGAGSYNEQFF. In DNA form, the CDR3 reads TGTGCCAGTAAACCCGGGGCCGGCTCCTACAATGAGCAGTTCTTC.